This T cell receptor (beta chain) was observed in a study of blood T cell repertoires in COVID-19 (dated by TCRdb to about 2020). With respect to the entire study: Samples covering the acute and convalescent phases of COVID-19 were provided by collaborators in the United States, Italy and Spain. Nearly every sample came with metadata listing a de-identified subject ID, COVID-19 status, age in years and sex. Where HLA class I and class II types were available, the types were taken from metadata supplied by the sample provider, not from assay-based typing. The repertoires were made available in a free public database intended to serve as a resource for research on the immune response to SARS-CoV-2. The material from the prospective study consisted of cDNA or gDNA derived from T cells, B-cell-depleted T cells, or PBMCs. Samples came from the ongoing ImmuneRACE study (first 160 participants) plus 1,254 subjects from 6 global collaborators. Subjects who had been exposed to COVID-19, were actively infected with it, or had recovered from it provided the deeply sampled blood TCRbeta repertoires that made up the dataset.

The collaborating institutions used their own protocols to collect whole blood in K2EDTA tubes. Collaborator samples were shipped for TCRbeta analysis as frozen whole blood, isolated PBMCs, or DNA extracted from either sample type. TCRbeta CDR3 regions were amplified from genomic DNA by means of the immunoSEQ Assay, a bias-controlled multiplex PCR. The authors' pipeline ran thus. The number of nucleated cells in each sample was estimated by amplification of reference gene primers within the assay. Sequence reads were collapsed and filtered to measure the absolute abundance of every unique TCRbeta CDR3 rearrangement. For each sample, productive Simpson clonality was calculated as the square root of Simpson's diversity index over productive rearrangements. TCRdb provides this immuneACCESS table in a form limited to in-frame rearrangements. Some clones are lacking; in checked studies, under half of them reflect an unresolved V gene, and why the rest are absent is not known. The V and J calls and clone size are taken from that table; D and trimming were inferred from the DNA. The sample table shows about 160,000 clones, and just under 85% are seen once. The top ten hold 20% to 25% of the sample.

As for this clone: Its antigen has not been determined. Per-base quality was not reported, and no clone a single base away is much larger than it.

General conclusions and limits of the study: Clinical and demographic metadata were provided uncurated, with the amount varying by source and participant.

The germline V end is reduced by 6 bases and the J end by 3 bases; junction bases left unmatched: 8. The germline V gene yields SNHLY for CDR1 and FYNNEI for CDR2. Reading from cysteine to phenylalanine, the CDR3 counts 15 amino acids. This entry keeps only the CDR3 DNA: 45 bases, framed from base 1. The sequence came from an elderly woman with acute or convalescent COVID-19. The chain is encoded by TRBV2 joined to TRBJ2-7; 10 junctional bases match TRBD2. Sequenced material: peripheral blood. CDR3 protein: CASRVLRTSGYEQYF. The DNA is as follows: TGTGCCAGCAGGGTTTTGAGGACTAGCGGCTACGAGCAGTACTTC.